This entry lists 26 T cell receptor beta chains sequenced from one sample in a study of graft-versus-host responses after intestinal transplantation. Clones were read by immunoSEQ multiplex PCR, and TCRdb kept only the in-frame ones, dropping some. The repertoire includes about 25,000 clones, 94% of them detected once, and 0.45% to 0.65% sits in the top ten. This specimen consisted of PBMCs, obtained 156 days after intestinal transplant. The receptors shown here come from a human patient who received an intestinal transplant, so some T cells may come from the graft donor.

This chain uses TRBV5-4 with TRBJ2-5; 9 bases are a match to TRBD1. With 5 bases clipped from V and 1 base from J, the junction kept 12 bases outside the gene matches. The CDR3 is 17 amino acids. The V gene's germline CDR1 is SGHNT and CDR2 YYREEE (reference sequence). DNA for the CDR3: TGTGCCAGCAGTCCGGTTAACAGGGGGCATTTCCAAGAGACCCAGTACTTC. This gives the protein CASSPVNRGHFQETQYF. Using reference TRBV5-4 and TRBJ2-5 for the parts outside the CDR3, the full variable domain is ETGVTQSPTHLIKTRGQQVTLRCSSQSGHNTVSWYQQALGQGPQFIFQYYREEENGRGNFPPRFSGLQFPNYSSELNVNALELDDSALYLCASSPVNRGHFQETQYFGPGTRLLVL.

This clone came up once. V and J are TRBV5-4 and TRBJ2-3; D is perhaps TRBD1 (6 bases). The V gene lost 2 bases and the J gene lost 4 bases, with 14 bases spanning the gap. CDR3 length: 15 residues. Germline loops: CDR1 SGHNT, CDR2 YYREEE (reference sequence). The CDR3 loop is CASSFSGVRSDTQYF. The DNA of the CDR3 is TGTGCCAGCAGCTTTTCAGGGGTTCGGTCAGATACGCAGTATTTT.

The chain recombines TRBV4-2 with TRBJ2-1; maybe TRBD2 (5 bases). CDR3 length: 15 amino acids. V lost 2 bases and J lost 4, with 12 bases in between. Per the germline V gene, CDR1 is LGHNA and CDR2 is YNFKEQ. In DNA, the CDR3 is TGTGCCAGCAGCCAACCTAGCCTTGATTACAATGAGCAGTTCTTC. It translates to CASSQPSLDYNEQFF.

The gene calls are TRBV11-3 and TRBJ2-7; TRBD1 agrees at 9 bases. Germline CDR1 is SGHNT and CDR2 is YENEEA. The V and J ends lost 6 bases and 5 bases, in that order; junction bases with no gene match: 11. The CDR3 sequence is 15 residues long. CDR3 sequence: CASSSRGTGIHEQYF. The CDR3 nucleotides read TGTGCCAGCAGTTCGAGGGGGACAGGGATCCACGAGCAGTACTTC. The entire variable domain, with the rest obtained from reference TRBV11-3 and TRBJ2-7, is as follows: EAGVVQSPRYKIIEKKQPVAFWCNPISGHNTLYWYLQNLGQGPELLIRYENEEAVDDSQLPKDRFSAERLKGVDSTLKIQPAELGDSAVYLCASSSRGTGIHEQYFGPGTRLTVT.

The chain joins TRBV7-9 to TRBJ2-5, with 7 bases fitting TRBD1. This CDR3 contains 15 residues. Trimming removed 5 bases from V and 5 bases from J; junction bases left unmatched: 11. CDR1 and CDR2 from the germline V gene are SEHNR and FQNEAQ (reference sequence). For the CDR3, the DNA is TGTGCCAGCAGCCTTGACAGGGAGAGTGATGAGACCCAGTACTTC. It is translated as CASSLDRESDETQYF.

The rearrangement links TRBV27 to TRBJ2-3, with a weak D call TRBD2 (6 bases). Germline CDR1 and CDR2: MNHEY and SMNVEV (reference sequence). The CDR3 sequence is 20 residues long. With 3 bases removed from V and 2 bases from J, the gap between germline ends came to 27 bases. CDR3 in amino acids: CASSFVGVRGGTFLTDTQYF. CDR3 in DNA: TGTGCCAGCAGTTTCGTCGGGGTGCGAGGCGGGACCTTCCTCACAGATACGCAGTATTTT.

This clone was detected a few times. The same CDR3 also results from other DNA sequences found in this sample. The J gene is TRBJ2-3, the V gene TRBV6-4; TRBD2 matches at 9 bases. V shed 5 bases and J 0 bases; nucleotides not matched to a gene: 3. Germline V gene data show CDR1 as MRHNA and CDR2 as SNTAGT. CDR3 length: 15 residues. In DNA form, the CDR3 reads TGTGCCAGCAGTCTCACTAGCGGGAGCACAGATACGCAGTATTTT. As protein: CASSLTSGSTDTQYF.

The chain has TRBV6-5 and TRBJ1-1, with unresolved D. The CDR3 contains 13 residues. V dropped 6 bases and J dropped 1 base, with 9 bases sitting between them. The germline gives CDR1 MNHEY, CDR2 SVGAGI. The CDR3 sequence is CASSLSENTEAFF. DNA for the CDR3: TGTGCCAGCAGCTTATCAGAGAACACTGAAGCTTTCTTT.

The chain employs TRBV4-2 and TRBJ2-3, with 7 bases matching TRBD2. This CDR3 is built from 15 residues. V shed 5 bases and J 2 bases; nucleotides not matched to a gene: 7. Germline CDR1 and CDR2: LGHNA and YNFKEQ. For the CDR3, the DNA is TGTGCCAGCAGCTTAGCCGGGACTACCACAGATACGCAGTATTTT. It encodes CASSLAGTTTDTQYF.

The rearrangement joins TRBV6-1 to TRBJ1-2, with D maybe TRBD1 (6 bases). The CDR3 is 13 residues long. The germline V and J ends were trimmed by 11 bases and 1 base, with 14 bases remaining between them. The germline V gene has CDR1 MNHNS and CDR2 SASEGT. The CDR3 nucleotides read TGTGCCTGCCGGGACAACATTAACTATGGCTACACCTTC. This codes for CACRDNINYGYTF.

The CDR3 DNA reads as TGTGCCAGCAGTTACTCGTCCTCGAGCTCCTACAATGAGCAGTTCTTC. Protein sequence: CASSYSSSSSYNEQFF. This sequence joins TRBV6-5 and TRBJ2-1; D is undetermined. V lost 0 bases and J 0 bases, leaving 9 bases between the germline ends. Germline CDR1 MNHEY, CDR2 SVGAGI. The CDR3 totals 16 residues.

The V gene is TRBV9, the J gene TRBJ2-2, with D perhaps matching TRBD2 (6 bases). Germline lookup yields CDR1 SGDLS and CDR2 YYNGEE. V was trimmed by 0 bases and J by 6 bases, leaving 15 bases between them. CDR3 length equals 16 residues. The CDR3 here is CASSVEAGRRAGELFF. CDR3 coding DNA: TGTGCCAGCAGCGTAGAGGCGGGCAGGAGGGCCGGGGAGCTGTTTTTT.

The V and J genes are TRBV4-3 and TRBJ2-2; D not resolved. Trimming pared 1 base from V and 3 bases from J, leaving 9 bases between. The CDR3 has 15 amino acids. The germline CDR1 and CDR2 sequences are LGHNA and YSLEER. The CDR3 sequence is CASSQAAGYTGELFF. The DNA for the CDR3 is TGCGCCAGCAGCCAAGCCGCTGGGTACACCGGGGAGCTGTTTTTT.

The chain is built from TRBV7-9 and TRBJ2-7; 11 nucleotides line up with TRBD2. The V gene end was trimmed by 7 bases and the J gene end by 3 bases; junction bases not matched to a gene: 14. There are 17 residues in the CDR3. CDR1 and CDR2 from the germline V gene are SEHNR and FQNEAQ (reference sequence). Here the CDR3 DNA reads TGTGCCAGCAACAACCCCCTGACTAGCGGGGAGGGCTACGAGCAGTACTTC. This gives the protein CASNNPLTSGEGYEQYF.

V gene TRBV19 combines with J gene TRBJ2-3; TRBD2 matches at 8 bases. In germline, CDR1 is LNHDA, CDR2 SQIVND (reference sequence). This CDR3 is built from 14 residues. Trimming removed 8 bases from V and 5 bases from J; junction bases left unmatched: 9. The DNA of the CDR3 is TGTGCCAGTGCTACCCCGGGACTAGAAGATACGCAGTATTTT. Amino acid sequence: CASATPGLEDTQYF.

This chain links TRBV2 with TRBJ2-4, with D maybe TRBD1 (5 bases). This CDR3 has 15 residues. The germline V gene encodes CDR1 SNHLY and CDR2 FYNNEI. V lost 8 bases and J 6 bases, leaving 20 bases between the germline ends. The CDR3 region has the DNA TGTGCCAGCCAGGGTCCCCCAGGAGCTCCAAACATTCAGTACTTC. Translated: CASQGPPGAPNIQYF.

The J gene is TRBJ2-7, the V gene TRBV27; 10 bases align to TRBD2. Germline CDR1 MNHEY, CDR2 SMNVEV (reference sequence). CDR3 length equals 15 residues. Unmatched junction bases numbered 8, after V lost 6 bases and J lost 3 bases. Here the CDR3 reads CASSSITSGDYEQYF. The DNA for the CDR3 is TGTGCCAGCAGCTCTATAACTAGCGGGGACTACGAGCAGTACTTC.

The chain uses TRBV2 and TRBJ2-5; TRBD2 might be the D (6 bases). The CDR3 totals 11 residues. Trimming took off 3 bases at V and 7 bases at J, with 6 bases between the two ends. Germline-derived CDR1 and CDR2 are SNHLY and FYNNEI. The CDR3: CASSEGGTQYF. Written as DNA, the CDR3 is TGTGCCAGCAGTGAGGGAGGGACCCAGTACTTC.

The chain employs TRBV6-5 and TRBJ1-3; D gene ambiguous. The ends were cut back, 7 bases at V and 4 bases at J, with 11 bases in the middle. The CDR3 runs to 13 residues. The germline V gene encodes CDR1 MNHEY and CDR2 SVGAGI. DNA of the CDR3: TGTGCCAGCACCTTCTCACCGGGAAACACCATATATTTT. Amino acid sequence: CASTFSPGNTIYF.

This chain connects TRBV4-1 to TRBJ2-1, with D hard to call. Germline V gene sequence: CDR1 MGHRA, CDR2 YSYEKL. This CDR3 is 12 amino acids long. V was clipped by 1 base and J by 10 bases, with 8 bases between them. CDR3 sequence reads: CASSQVLGEQFF. The CDR3 coding sequence is TGCGCCAGCAGCCAAGTGCTGGGGGAGCAGTTCTTC.

The chain couples TRBV28 to TRBJ2-4; the D is unclear. The CDR3 spans 14 residues. The germline CDR1 and CDR2 sequences are MDHEN and SYDVKM. The V end was cut by 2 bases, the J end by 0 bases, with 5 bases between. CDR3 in amino acids: CASSLVGAKNIQYF. CDR3 DNA sequence: TGTGCCAGCAGTTTAGTGGGAGCCAAAAACATTCAGTACTTC.

V usage is TRBV11-2 and J usage is TRBJ2-5; TRBD1 matches at 10 bases. Germline V CDR1 and CDR2: SGHAT, FQNNGV. With V trimmed by 1 base and J by 2 bases, 4 bases remained unmatched. The CDR3 length is 16 residues. CDR3 DNA sequence: TGTGCCAGCAGCTTAGTGGGACAGGGGCTACAAGAGACCCAGTACTTC. Protein sequence: CASSLVGQGLQETQYF. Filled out from reference TRBV11-2 and TRBJ2-5, the complete variable domain reads EAGVAQSPRYKIIEKRQSVAFWCNPISGHATLYWYQQILGQGPKLLIQFQNNGVVDDSQLPKDRFSAERLKGVDSTLKIQPAKLEDSAVYLCASSLVGQGLQETQYFGPGTRLLVL.

V gene TRBV5-4 combines with J gene TRBJ2-5; TRBD1 might be the D (6 bases). The J call is in doubt because the DNA end fits TRBJ2-7 better. CDR1 is SGHNT, CDR2 YYREEE, per germline (reference sequence). The CDR3 spans 15 residues. The DNA for the CDR3 is TGTGCCAGCAGCTTGGGACAGGACTCTCTCTACGAGCAGTACTTC. Translation: CASSLGQDSLYEQYF.

A single count supports this clone. V usage is TRBV7-9 and J usage is TRBJ2-3; 10 nucleotides match TRBD2. V shed 3 bases and J 3 bases; nucleotides not matched to a gene: 3. The CDR3 extends over 15 amino acids. Germline lookup yields CDR1 SEHNR and CDR2 FQNEAQ (reference sequence). CDR3 coding DNA: TGTGCCAGCAGCTTGCTAGCGGGGGTTACAGATACGCAGTATTTT. Protein: CASSLLAGVTDTQYF.

V usage is TRBV13 and J usage is TRBJ2-3, with D tentatively TRBD2 (6 bases). This CDR3 is 15 amino acids long. Looked up from germline, CDR1 is PRHDT and CDR2 is FYEKMQ (reference sequence). V gave up 1 base and J gave up 3 bases, with 11 bases separating them. This CDR3 reads CASSLVNGGTDTQYF. The CDR3, as DNA: TGTGCCAGCAGCTTAGTAAATGGGGGGACAGATACGCAGTATTTT. Full variable domain (outside the CDR3, taken from reference TRBV13 and TRBJ2-3): AAGVIQSPRHLIKEKRETATLKCYPIPRHDTVYWYQQGPGQDPQFLISFYEKMQSDKGSIPDRFSAQQFSDYHSELNMSSLELGDSALYFCASSLVNGGTDTQYFGPGTRLTVL.

The chain recombines TRBV5-8 with TRBJ2-3; 10 positions agree with TRBD2. Per germline, CDR1 SGHTS and CDR2 YDEGEE. V lost 0 bases and J lost 1; bases outside the gene matches: 5. The CDR3 contains 17 residues. DNA of the CDR3: TGTGCCAGCAGCTTGGCATTAGGGACTAGCGGCACAGATACGCAGTATTTT. Protein product: CASSLALGTSGTDTQYF.